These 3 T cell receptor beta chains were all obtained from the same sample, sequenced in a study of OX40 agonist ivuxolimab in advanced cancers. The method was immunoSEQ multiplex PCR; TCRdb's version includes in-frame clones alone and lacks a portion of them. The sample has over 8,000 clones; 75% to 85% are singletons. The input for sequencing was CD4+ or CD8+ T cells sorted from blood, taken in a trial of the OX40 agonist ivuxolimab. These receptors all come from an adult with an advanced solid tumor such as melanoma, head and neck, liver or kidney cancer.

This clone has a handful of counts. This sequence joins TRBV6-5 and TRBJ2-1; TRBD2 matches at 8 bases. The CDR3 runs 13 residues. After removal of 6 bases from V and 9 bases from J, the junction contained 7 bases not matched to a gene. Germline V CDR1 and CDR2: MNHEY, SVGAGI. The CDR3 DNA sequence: TGTGCCAGCAGCCTAGCGGGCCCTAGTGAGCAGTTCTTC. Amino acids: CASSLAGPSEQFF.

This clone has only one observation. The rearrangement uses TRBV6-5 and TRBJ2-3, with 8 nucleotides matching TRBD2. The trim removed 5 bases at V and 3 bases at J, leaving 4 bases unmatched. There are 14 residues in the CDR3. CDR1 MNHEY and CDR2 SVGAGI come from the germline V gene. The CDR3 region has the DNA TGTGCCAGCAGTGGACTAGCTGAGACAGATACGCAGTATTTT. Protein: CASSGLAETDTQYF.

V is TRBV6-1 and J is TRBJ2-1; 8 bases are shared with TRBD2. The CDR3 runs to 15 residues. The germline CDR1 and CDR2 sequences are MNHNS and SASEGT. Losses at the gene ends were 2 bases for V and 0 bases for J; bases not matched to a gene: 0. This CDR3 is CASSELAGSYNEQFF. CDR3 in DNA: TGTGCCAGCAGTGAACTAGCGGGCTCCTACAATGAGCAGTTCTTC.